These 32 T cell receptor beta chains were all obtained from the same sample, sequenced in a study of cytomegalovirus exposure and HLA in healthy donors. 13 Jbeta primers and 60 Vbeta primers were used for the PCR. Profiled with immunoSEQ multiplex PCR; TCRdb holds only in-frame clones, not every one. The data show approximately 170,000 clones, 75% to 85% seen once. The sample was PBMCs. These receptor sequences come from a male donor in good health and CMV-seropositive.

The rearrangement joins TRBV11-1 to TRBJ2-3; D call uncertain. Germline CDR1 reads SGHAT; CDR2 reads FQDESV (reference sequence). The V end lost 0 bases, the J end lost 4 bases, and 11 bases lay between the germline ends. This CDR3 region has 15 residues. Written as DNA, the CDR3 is TGTGCCAGCAGCTTAGCGGGCGCCTCGCCAGATACGCAGTATTTT. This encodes CASSLAGASPDTQYF.

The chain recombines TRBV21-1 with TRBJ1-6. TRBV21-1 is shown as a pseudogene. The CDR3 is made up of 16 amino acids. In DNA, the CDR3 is TGTGCTAAGCCTTCGGGGGGGACACCTTATAATTCACCCCTCCACTTT. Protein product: CAKPSGGTPYNSPLHF.

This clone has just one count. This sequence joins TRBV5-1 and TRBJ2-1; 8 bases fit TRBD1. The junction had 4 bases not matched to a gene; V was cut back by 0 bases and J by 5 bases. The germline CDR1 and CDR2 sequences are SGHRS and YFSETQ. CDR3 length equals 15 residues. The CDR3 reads CASSLVQGAHNEQFF. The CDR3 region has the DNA TGCGCCAGCAGCTTGGTTCAGGGGGCCCACAATGAGCAGTTCTTC.

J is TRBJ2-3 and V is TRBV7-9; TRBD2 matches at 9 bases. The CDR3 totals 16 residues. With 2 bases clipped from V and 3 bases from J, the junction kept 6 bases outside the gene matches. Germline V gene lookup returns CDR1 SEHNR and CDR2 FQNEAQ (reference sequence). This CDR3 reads CASSLSLAGPTDTQYF. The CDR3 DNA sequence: TGTGCCAGCAGCTTAAGTCTAGCGGGGCCAACAGATACGCAGTATTTT.

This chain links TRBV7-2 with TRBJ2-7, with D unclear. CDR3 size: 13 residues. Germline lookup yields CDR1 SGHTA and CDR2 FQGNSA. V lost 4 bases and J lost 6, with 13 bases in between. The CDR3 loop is CASSYDFRTEQYF. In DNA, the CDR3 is TGTGCCAGCAGCTACGACTTTCGCACCGAGCAGTACTTC.

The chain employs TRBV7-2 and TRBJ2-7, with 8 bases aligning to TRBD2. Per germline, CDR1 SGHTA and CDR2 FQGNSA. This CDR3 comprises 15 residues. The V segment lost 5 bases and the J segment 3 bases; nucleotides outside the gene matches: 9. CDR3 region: CASSPGGDWLYEQYF. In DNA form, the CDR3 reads TGTGCCAGCAGCCCGGGGGGGGACTGGCTCTACGAGCAGTACTTC. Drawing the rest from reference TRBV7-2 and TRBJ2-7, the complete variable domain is GAGVSQSPSNKVTEKGKDVELRCDPISGHTALYWYRQSLGQGLEFLIYFQGNSAPDKSGLPSDRFSAERTGGSVSTLTIQRTQQEDSAVYLCASSPGGDWLYEQYFGPGTRLTVT.

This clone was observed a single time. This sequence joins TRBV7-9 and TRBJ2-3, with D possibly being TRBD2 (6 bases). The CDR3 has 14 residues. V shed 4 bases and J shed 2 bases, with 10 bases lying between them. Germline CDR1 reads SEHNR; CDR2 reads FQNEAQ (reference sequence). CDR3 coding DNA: TGTGCCAGCAGCTACGGGACTGTCACAGATACGCAGTATTTT. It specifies CASSYGTVTDTQYF.

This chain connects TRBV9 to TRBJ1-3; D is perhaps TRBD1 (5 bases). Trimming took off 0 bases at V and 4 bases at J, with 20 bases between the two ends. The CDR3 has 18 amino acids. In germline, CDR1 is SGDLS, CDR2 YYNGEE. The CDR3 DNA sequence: TGTGCCAGCAGCGTAGCGAGCAGGGCCTTCTCGCCCGGAAACACCATATATTTT. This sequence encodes CASSVASRAFSPGNTIYF.

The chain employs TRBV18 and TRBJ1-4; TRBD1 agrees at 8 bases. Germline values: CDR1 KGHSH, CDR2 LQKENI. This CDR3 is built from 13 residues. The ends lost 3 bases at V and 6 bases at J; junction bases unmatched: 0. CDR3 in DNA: TGTGCCAGCTCACCGGACAGGGATGAAAAACTGTTTTTT. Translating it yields CASSPDRDEKLFF.

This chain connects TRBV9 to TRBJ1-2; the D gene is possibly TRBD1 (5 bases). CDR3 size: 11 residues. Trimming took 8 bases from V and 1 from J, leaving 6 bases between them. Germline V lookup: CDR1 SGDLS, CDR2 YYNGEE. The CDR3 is CASRGNYGYTF. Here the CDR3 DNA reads TGTGCCAGTAGGGGTAACTATGGCTACACCTTC. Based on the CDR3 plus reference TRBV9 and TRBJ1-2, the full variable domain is DSGVTQTPKHLITATGQRVTLRCSPRSGDLSVYWYQQSLDQGLQFLIQYYNGEERAKGNILERFSAQQFPDLHSELNLSSLELGDSALYFCASRGNYGYTFGSGTRLTVV.

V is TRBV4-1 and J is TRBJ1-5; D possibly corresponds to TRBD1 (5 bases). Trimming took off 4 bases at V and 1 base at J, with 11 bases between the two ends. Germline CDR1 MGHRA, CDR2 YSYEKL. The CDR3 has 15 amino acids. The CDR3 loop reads CASSRAGGSNQPQHF. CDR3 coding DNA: TGCGCCAGCAGCCGCGCCGGGGGGAGCAATCAGCCCCAGCATTTT.

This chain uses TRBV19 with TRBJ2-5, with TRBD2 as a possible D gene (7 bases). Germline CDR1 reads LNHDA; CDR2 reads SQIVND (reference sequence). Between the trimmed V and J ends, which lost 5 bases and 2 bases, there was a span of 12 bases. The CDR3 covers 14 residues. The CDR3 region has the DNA TGTGCCAGTAGTTGGGAGGGGGAGCAAGAGACCCAGTACTTC. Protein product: CASSWEGEQETQYF.

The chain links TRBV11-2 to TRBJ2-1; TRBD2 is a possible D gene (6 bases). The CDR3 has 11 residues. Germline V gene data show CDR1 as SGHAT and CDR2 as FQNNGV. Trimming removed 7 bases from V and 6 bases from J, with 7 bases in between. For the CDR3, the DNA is TGTGCCAGCAACGGGGGCAATGAGCAGTTCTTC. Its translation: CASNGGNEQFF. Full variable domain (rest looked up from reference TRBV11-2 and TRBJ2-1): EAGVAQSPRYKIIEKRQSVAFWCNPISGHATLYWYQQILGQGPKLLIQFQNNGVVDDSQLPKDRFSAERLKGVDSTLKIQPAKLEDSAVYLCASNGGNEQFFGPGTRLTVL.

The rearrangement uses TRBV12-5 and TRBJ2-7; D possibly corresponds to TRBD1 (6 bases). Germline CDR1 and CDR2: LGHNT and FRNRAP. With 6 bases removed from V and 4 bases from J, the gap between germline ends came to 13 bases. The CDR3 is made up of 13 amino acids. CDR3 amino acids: CASGAGERYEQYF. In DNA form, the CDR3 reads TGTGCTAGTGGCGCAGGGGAAAGGTACGAGCAGTACTTC.

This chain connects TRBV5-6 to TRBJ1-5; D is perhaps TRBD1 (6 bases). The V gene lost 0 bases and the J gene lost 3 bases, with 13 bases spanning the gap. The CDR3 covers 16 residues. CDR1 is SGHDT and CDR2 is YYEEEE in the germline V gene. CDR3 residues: CASSLALAGDNQPQHF. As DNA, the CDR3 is TGTGCCAGCAGCTTGGCCTTGGCAGGGGACAATCAGCCCCAGCATTTT.

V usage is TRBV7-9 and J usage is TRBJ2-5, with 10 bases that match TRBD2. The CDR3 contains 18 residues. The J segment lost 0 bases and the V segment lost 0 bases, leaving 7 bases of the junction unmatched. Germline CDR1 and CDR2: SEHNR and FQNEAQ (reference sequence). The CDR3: CASSLALLAGEDQETQYF. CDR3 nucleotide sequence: TGTGCCAGCAGCTTAGCCCTTCTAGCGGGGGAGGACCAAGAGACCCAGTACTTC.

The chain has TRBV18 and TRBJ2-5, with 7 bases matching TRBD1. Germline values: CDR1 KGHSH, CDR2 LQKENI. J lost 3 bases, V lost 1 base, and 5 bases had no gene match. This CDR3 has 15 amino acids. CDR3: CASSPLRTGEETQYF. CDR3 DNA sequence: TGTGCCAGCTCACCACTGCGGACAGGAGAAGAGACCCAGTACTTC. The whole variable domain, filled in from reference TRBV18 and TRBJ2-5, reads NAGVMQNPRHLVRRRGQEARLRCSPMKGHSHVYWYRQLPEEGLKFMVYLQKENIIDESGMPKERFSAEFPKEGPSILRIQQVVRGDSAAYFCASSPLRTGEETQYFGPGTRLLVL.

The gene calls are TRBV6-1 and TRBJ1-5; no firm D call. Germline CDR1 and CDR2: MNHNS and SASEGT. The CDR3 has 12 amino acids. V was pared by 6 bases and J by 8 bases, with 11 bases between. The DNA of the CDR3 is TGTGCCAGCAGGACGGGAGGGAAGCCCCAGCATTTT. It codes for CASRTGGKPQHF.

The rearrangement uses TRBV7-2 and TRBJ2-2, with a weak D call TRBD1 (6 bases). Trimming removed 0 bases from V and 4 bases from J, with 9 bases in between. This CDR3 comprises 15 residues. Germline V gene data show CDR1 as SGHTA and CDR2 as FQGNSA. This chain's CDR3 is CASSLAGGGTGELFF. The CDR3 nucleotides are TGTGCCAGCAGCTTAGCAGGGGGTGGCACCGGGGAGCTGTTTTTT.

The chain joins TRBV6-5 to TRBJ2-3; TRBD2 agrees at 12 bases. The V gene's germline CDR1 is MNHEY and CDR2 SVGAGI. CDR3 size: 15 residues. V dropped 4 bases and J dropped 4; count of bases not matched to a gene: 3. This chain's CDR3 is CASSSGLAGPDTQYF. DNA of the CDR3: TGTGCCAGCAGTTCCGGACTAGCGGGGCCAGATACGCAGTATTTT.

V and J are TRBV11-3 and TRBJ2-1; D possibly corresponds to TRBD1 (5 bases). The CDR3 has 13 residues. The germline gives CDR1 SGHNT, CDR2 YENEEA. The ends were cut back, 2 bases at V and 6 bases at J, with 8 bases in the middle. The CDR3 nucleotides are TGTGCCAGCAGCTTAACGCAGGGCAATGAGCAGTTCTTC. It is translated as CASSLTQGNEQFF.

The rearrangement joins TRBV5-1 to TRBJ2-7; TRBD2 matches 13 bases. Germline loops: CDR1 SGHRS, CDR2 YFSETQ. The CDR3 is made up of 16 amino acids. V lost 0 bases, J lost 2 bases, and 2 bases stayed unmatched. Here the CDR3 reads CASSLVGTSGTYEQYF. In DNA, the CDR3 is TGCGCCAGCAGCTTGGTAGGGACTAGCGGGACCTACGAGCAGTACTTC.

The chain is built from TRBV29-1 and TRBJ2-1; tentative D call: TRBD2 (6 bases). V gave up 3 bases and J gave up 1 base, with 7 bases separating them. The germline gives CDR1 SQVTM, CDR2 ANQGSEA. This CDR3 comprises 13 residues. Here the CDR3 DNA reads TGCAGCGTTGACGGGGGTTCCTACAATGAGCAGTTCTTC. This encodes CSVDGGSYNEQFF.

CDR3 sequence reads: CASRPGLSTDTQYF. The CDR3 DNA reads as TGCGCCAGCAGACCGGGGTTAAGCACAGATACGCAGTATTTT. This chain uses TRBV5-1 with TRBJ2-3, with D perhaps matching TRBD2 (5 bases). There are 14 residues in the CDR3. CDR1 SGHRS and CDR2 YFSETQ come from the germline V gene. Between the trimmed V and J ends, which lost 5 bases and 0 bases, there was a span of 10 bases. The entire variable domain, with the rest obtained from reference TRBV5-1 and TRBJ2-3, is as follows: KAGVTQTPRYLIKTRGQQVTLSCSPISGHRSVSWYQQTPGQGLQFLFEYFSETQRNKGNFPGRFSGRQFSNSRSEMNVSTLELGDSALYLCASRPGLSTDTQYFGPGTRLTVL.

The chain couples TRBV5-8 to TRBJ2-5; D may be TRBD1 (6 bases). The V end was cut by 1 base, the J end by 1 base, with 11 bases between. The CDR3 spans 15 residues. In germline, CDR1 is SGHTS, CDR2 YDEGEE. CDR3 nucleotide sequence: TGTGCCAGCAGCTTGTTAGGGGGTGGCCAAGAGACCCAGTACTTC. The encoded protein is CASSLLGGGQETQYF.

The CDR3 DNA is TGTGCCAGCAGCTCCGGGGTAACTAGCGGGGGGCCTTTTCCGAACACCGGGGAGCTGTTTTTT. Amino acid sequence: CASSSGVTSGGPFPNTGELFF. This rearrangement joins TRBV7-8 to TRBJ2-2, with 12 bases lining up with TRBD2. There are 21 residues in the CDR3. In germline, CDR1 is SGHVS, CDR2 FQNEAQ. V shed 4 bases and J 0 bases; nucleotides not matched to a gene: 15.

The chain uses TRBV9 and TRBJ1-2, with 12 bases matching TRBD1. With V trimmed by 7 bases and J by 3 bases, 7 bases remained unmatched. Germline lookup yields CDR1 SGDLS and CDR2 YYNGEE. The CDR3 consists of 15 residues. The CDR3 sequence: CASGRGTGGDYGYTF. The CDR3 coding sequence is TGTGCCAGCGGGCGAGGGACAGGGGGCGACTATGGCTACACCTTC.

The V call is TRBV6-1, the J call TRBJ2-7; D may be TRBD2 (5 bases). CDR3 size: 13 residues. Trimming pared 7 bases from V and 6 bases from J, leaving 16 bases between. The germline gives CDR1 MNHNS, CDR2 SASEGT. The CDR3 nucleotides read TGTGCCAGCACCCTGGATCTTGAGGGCGAGCAGTACTTC. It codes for CASTLDLEGEQYF.

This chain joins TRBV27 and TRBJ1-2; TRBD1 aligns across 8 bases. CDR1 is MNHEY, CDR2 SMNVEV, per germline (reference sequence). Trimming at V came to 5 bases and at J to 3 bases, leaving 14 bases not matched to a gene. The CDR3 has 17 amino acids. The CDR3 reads CASSPIRGRRHYYGYTF. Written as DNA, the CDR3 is TGTGCCAGCAGTCCCATCAGGGGGCGCAGGCATTACTATGGCTACACCTTC.

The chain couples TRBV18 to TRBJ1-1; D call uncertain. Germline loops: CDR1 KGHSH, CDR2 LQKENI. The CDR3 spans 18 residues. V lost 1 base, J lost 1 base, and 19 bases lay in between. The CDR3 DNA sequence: TGTGCCAGCTCACCACTTGGAAGGCGGGAGTTGAGGAACACTGAAGCTTTCTTT. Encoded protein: CASSPLGRRELRNTEAFF. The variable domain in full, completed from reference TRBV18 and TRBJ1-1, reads NAGVMQNPRHLVRRRGQEARLRCSPMKGHSHVYWYRQLPEEGLKFMVYLQKENIIDESGMPKERFSAEFPKEGPSILRIQQVVRGDSAAYFCASSPLGRRELRNTEAFFGQGTRLTVV.

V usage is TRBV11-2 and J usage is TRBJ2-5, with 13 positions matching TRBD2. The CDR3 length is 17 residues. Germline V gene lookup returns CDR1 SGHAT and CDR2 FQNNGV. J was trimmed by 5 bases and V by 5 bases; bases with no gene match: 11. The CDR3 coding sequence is TGTGCCAGCAGCCGAGGGACTAGCGGGGAGAGAATCGAGACCCAGTACTTC. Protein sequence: CASSRGTSGERIETQYF.

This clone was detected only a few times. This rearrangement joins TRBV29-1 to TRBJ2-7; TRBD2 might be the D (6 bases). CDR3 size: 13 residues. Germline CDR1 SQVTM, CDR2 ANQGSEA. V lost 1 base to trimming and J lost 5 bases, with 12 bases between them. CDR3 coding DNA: TGCAGCGTTGAAGCAGGGCCGGGGGACGAGCAGTACTTC. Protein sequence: CSVEAGPGDEQYF.